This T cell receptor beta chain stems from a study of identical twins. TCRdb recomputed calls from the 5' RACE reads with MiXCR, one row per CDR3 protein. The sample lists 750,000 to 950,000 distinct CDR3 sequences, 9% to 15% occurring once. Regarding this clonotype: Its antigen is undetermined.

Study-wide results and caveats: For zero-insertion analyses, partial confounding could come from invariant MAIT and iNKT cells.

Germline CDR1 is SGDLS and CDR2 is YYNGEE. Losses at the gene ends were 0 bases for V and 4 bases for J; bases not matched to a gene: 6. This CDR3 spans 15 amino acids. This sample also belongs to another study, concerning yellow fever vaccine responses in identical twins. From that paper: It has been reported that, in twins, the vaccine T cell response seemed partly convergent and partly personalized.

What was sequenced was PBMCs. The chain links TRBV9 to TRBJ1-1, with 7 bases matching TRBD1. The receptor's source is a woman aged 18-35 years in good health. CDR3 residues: CASSVATGARTEAFF. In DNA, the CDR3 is TGTGCCAGCAGCGTAGCTACAGGGGCCCGCACTGAAGCTTTCTTT. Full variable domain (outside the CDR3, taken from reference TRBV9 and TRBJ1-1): DSGVTQTPKHLITATGQRVTLRCSPRSGDLSVYWYQQSLDQGLQFLIQYYNGEERAKGNILERFSAQQFPDLHSELNLSSLELGDSALYFCASSVATGARTEAFFGQGTRLTVV.